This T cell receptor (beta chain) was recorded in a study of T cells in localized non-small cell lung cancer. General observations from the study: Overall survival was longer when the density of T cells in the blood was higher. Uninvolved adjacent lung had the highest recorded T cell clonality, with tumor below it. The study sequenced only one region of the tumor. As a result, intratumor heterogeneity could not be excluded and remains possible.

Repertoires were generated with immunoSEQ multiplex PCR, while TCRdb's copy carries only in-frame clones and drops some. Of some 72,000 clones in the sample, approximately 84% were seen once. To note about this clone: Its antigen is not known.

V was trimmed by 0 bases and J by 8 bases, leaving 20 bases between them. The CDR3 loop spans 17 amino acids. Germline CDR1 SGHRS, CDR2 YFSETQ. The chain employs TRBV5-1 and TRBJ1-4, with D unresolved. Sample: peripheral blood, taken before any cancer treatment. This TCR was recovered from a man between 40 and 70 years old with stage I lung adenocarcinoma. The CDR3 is CASSLGPPQRRGEKLFF. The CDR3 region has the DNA TGCGCCAGCAGCTTGGGACCACCGCAGAGGCGTGGGGAAAAACTGTTTTTT.